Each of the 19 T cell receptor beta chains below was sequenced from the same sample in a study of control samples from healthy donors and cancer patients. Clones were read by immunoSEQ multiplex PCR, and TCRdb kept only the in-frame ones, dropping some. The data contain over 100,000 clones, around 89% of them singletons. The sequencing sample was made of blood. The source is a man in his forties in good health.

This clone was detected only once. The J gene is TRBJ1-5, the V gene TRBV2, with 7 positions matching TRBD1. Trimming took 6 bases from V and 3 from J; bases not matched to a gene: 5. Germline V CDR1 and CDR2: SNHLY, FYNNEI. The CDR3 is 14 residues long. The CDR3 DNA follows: TGTGCCAGCAGCCCCGACAGGGTCAATCAGCCCCAGCATTTT. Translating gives CASSPDRVNQPQHF.

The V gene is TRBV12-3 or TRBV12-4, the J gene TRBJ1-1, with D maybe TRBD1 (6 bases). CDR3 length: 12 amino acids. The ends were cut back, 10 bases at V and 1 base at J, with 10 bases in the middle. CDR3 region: CATSTGNTEAFF. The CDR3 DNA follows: TGTGCCACCTCGACAGGGAACACTGAAGCTTTCTTT.

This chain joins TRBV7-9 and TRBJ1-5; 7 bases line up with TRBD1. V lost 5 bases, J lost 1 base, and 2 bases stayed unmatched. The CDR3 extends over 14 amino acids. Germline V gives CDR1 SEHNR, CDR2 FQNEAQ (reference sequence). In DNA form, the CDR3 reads TGTGCCAGCAGCGGGACAGCGAGCAATCAGCCCCAGCATTTT. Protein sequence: CASSGTASNQPQHF.

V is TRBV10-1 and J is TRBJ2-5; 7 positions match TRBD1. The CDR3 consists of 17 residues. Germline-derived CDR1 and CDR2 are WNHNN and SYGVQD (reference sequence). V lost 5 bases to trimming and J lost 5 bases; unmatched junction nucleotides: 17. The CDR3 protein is CASSRSPTGAQVETQYF. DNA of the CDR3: TGCGCCAGCAGTCGATCCCCCACAGGGGCGCAGGTGGAGACCCAGTACTTC.

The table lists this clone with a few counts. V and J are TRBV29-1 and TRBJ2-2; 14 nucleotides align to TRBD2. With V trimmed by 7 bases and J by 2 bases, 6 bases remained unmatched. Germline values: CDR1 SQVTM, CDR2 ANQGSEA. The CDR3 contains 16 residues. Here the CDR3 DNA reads TGCAGCGCCCTGGGACTAGCGGGGGATAACACCGGGGAGCTGTTTTTT. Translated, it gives CSALGLAGDNTGELFF.

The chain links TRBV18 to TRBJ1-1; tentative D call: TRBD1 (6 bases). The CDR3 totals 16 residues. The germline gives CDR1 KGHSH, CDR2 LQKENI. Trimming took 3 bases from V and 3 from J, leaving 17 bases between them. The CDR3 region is CASSPLGGSGDTEAFF. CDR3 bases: TGTGCCAGCTCACCCTTGGGGGGCAGTGGAGACACTGAAGCTTTCTTT.

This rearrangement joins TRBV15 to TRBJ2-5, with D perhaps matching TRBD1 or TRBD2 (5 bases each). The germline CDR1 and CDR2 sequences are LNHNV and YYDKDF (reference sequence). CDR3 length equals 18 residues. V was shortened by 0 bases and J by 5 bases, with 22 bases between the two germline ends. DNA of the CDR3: TGTGCCACCAGCAGAGATGCAGCGTACCTTTCCAGGGAGGAGACCCAGTACTTC. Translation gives CATSRDAAYLSREETQYF.

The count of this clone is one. As DNA, the CDR3 is TGTGCCTGCGAGGACAGGGGCGAATTGAACACTGAAGCTTTCTTT. Its protein is CACEDRGELNTEAFF. V usage is TRBV19 and J usage is TRBJ1-1; 9 bases fit TRBD1. V lost 11 bases to trimming and J lost 0 bases; unmatched junction nucleotides: 10. This CDR3 contains 15 residues. Germline lookup yields CDR1 LNHDA and CDR2 SQIVND (reference sequence). Drawing the rest from reference TRBV19 and TRBJ1-1, the complete variable domain is DGGITQSPKYLFRKEGQNVTLSCEQNLNHDAMYWYRQDPGQGLRLIYYSQIVNDFQKGDIAEGYSVSREKKESFPLTVTSAQKNPTAFYLCACEDRGELNTEAFFGQGTRLTVV.

The CDR3 sequence is CATSRGEGLAGVHNEQFF. The DNA for the CDR3 is TGTGCCACCAGCAGGGGGGAGGGACTAGCGGGAGTCCACAATGAGCAGTTCTTC. The rearrangement links TRBV15 to TRBJ2-1; 14 bases fit TRBD2. Germline CDR1 reads LNHNV; CDR2 reads YYDKDF (reference sequence). The V segment lost 3 bases and the J segment 5 bases; nucleotides outside the gene matches: 9. This CDR3 has 18 amino acids.

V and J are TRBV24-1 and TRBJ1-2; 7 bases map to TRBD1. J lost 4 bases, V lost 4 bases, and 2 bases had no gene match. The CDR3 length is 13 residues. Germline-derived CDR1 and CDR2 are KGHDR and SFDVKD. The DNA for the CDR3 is TGTGCCACCAGTGAGACAGGGTCCTATGGCTACACCTTC. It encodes CATSETGSYGYTF.

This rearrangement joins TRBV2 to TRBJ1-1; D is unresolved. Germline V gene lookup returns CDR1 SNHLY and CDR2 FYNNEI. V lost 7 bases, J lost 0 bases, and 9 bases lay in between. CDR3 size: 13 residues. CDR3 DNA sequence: TGTGCCAGCACCGGGAGAATGAACACTGAAGCTTTCTTT. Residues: CASTGRMNTEAFF.

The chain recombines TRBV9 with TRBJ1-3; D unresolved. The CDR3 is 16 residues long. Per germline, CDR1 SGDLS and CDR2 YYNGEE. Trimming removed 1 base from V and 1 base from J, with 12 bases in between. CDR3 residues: CASSVSLTVSGNTIYF. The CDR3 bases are TGTGCCAGCAGCGTATCCCTAACGGTATCTGGAAACACCATATATTTT.

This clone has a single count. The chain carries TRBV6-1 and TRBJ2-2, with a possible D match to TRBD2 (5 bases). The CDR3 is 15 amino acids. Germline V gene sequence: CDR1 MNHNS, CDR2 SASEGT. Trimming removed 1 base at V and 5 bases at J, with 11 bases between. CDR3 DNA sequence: TGTGCCAGCAGTGAAGGAGGGTGGGGAACCGGGGAGCTGTTTTTT. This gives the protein CASSEGGWGTGELFF.

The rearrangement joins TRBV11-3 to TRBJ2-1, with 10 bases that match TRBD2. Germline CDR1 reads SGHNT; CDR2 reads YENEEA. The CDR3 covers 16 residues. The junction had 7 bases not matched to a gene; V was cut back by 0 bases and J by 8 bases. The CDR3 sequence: CASSLDGAGGLDEQFF. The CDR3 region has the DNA TGTGCCAGCAGCTTAGATGGAGCGGGGGGGCTTGATGAGCAGTTCTTC.

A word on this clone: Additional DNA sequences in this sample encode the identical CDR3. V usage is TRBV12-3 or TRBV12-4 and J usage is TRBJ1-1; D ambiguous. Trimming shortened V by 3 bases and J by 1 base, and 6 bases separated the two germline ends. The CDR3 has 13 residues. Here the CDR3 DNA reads TGTGCCAGCAGTTTGCTGGAGAACACTGAAGCTTTCTTT. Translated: CASSLLENTEAFF.

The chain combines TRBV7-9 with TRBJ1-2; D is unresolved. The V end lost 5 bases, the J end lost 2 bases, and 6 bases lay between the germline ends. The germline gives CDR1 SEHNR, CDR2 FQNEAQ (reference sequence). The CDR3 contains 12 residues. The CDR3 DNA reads TGTGCCAGCAGCACAGAGAACTATGGCTACACCTTC. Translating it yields CASSTENYGYTF.

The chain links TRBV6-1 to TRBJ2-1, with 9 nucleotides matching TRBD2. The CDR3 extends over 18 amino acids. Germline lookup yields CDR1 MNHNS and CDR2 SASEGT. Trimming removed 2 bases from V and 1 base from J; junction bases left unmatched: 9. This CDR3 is CASSERISGGLSYNEQFF. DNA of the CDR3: TGTGCCAGCAGTGAAAGAATTAGCGGGGGACTTTCCTACAATGAGCAGTTCTTC.

CDR3 protein: CASSGRGREQYF. In nucleotides, the CDR3 is TGCGCCAGCAGCGGGAGGGGGAGAGAGCAGTACTTC. This chain uses TRBV5-1 with TRBJ2-7, with D maybe TRBD2 (7 bases). V was cut by 4 bases and J by 7 bases, with 12 bases left in between. Per germline, CDR1 SGHRS and CDR2 YFSETQ. The CDR3 has 12 amino acids. Together with reference TRBV5-1 and TRBJ2-7, the CDR3 gives the full variable domain: KAGVTQTPRYLIKTRGQQVTLSCSPISGHRSVSWYQQTPGQGLQFLFEYFSETQRNKGNFPGRFSGRQFSNSRSEMNVSTLELGDSALYLCASSGRGREQYFGPGTRLTVT.

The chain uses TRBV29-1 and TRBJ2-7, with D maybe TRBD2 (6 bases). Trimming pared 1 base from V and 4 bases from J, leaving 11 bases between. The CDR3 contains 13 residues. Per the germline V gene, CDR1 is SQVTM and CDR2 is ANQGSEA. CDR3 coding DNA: TGCAGCGTTGAAGCGCCGGAGGGGTACGAGCAGTACTTC. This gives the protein CSVEAPEGYEQYF.